This T cell receptor (beta chain) stems from a study of technical replicates of blood from a few donors (TCRdb year 2017). Library prep was done by the immunoSEQ multiplex PCR assay. TCRdb took over this immuneACCESS table, retaining in-frame rearrangements with V and J assigned. Such tables are incomplete; in checked studies, under half of the missing clones stem from an unresolved V gene, and the remainder is unexplained. The sample table holds about 89,000 clones, of which around 96% were seen once. The top ten hold 0.24% of the sample. On this clone itself: The antigen it binds to is not known. Within one base of it there is no much larger clone, and no base qualities were kept.

V is trimmed back by 6 bases and J by 2 bases, and the junction contains 3 bases that no gene match accounts for. The germline V gene yields ENHRY for CDR1 and SYGVKD for CDR2. The cysteine opens and the phenylalanine closes a CDR3 of 13 amino acids. The CDR3 DNA has 39 bases and is translated from base 1. The sequencing sample was made of T cells isolated from PBMCs. Recombination connected TRBV10-3 to TRBJ2-7; TRBD1 fits 8 bases in the junction. The source of this sequence is a human donor in good health. The CDR3 region has the sequence CAIRDRVAYEQYF. In nucleotides, the sequence is TGTGCCATCAGGGACAGGGTAGCCTACGAGCAGTACTTC.